Detailed here is one T cell receptor beta chain. Antigen unknown. This sample stems from a study of identical twins. General study results and limits: Cross-sectional statistics, not tracking of the same donors, supported the conclusions.

Through template switching, a universal primer site was introduced, and the cDNA contained unique molecular identifiers. TCRdb analysed the 5' RACE reads with MiXCR anew, one entry per CDR3 protein. The table records 450,000 or so distinct CDR3 sequences, 12% to 15% of them present only once. The germline CDR1 and CDR2 sequences are SGHTA and FQGNSA. The CDR3 loop spans 12 amino acids. V lost 5 bases and J 4 bases, leaving 9 bases between the germline ends. This sample was shared with a second study, whose subject was yellow fever vaccine responses in identical twins.

The V and J genes are TRBV7-2 and TRBJ2-7; D is unclear. The receptor's source is a woman between 18 and 29 years old in good health. Sequenced input: CD4+ T cells sorted from blood. The CDR3 bases are TGTGCCAGCAGCCTCCTGCAGTACGAGCAGTACTTC. Translating gives CASSLLQYEQYF.